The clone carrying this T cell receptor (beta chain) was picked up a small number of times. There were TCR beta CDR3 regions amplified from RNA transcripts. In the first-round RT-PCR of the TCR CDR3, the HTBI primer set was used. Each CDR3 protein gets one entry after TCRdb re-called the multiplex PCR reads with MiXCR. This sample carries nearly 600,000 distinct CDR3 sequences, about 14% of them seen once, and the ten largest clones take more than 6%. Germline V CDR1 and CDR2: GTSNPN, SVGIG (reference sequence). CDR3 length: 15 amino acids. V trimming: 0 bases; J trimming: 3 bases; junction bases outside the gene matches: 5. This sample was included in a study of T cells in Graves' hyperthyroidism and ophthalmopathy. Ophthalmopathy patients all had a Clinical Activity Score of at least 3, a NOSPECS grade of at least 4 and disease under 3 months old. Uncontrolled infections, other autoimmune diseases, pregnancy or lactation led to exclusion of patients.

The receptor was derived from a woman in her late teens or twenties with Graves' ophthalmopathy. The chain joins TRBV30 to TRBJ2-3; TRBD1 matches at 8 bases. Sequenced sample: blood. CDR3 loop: CAWSVSGGITDTQYF. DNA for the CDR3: TGTGCCTGGAGTGTATCAGGGGGCATAACAGATACGCAGTATTTT.